This TCR beta chain was recovered during a study of blood T cells in healthy people across ages. Per-sample yields of isolated PBMCs were at least 6 million. Alongside a J-beta primer mix, a sample-barcoded 5' primer served in a second PCR lasting 7 to 11 cycles. TCRdb reprocessed the 5' RACE reads with MiXCR, giving one entry per CDR3 protein. This table has approximately 830,000 distinct CDR3 sequences, 55% to 65% appearing once. CDR3 length: 17 amino acids. V lost 5 bases and J 7 bases, leaving 24 bases between the germline ends. Germline V lookup: CDR1 LGHNA, CDR2 YSLEER. The sequenced material came from blood. The source of this sequence is a man younger than 40 in good health. This sequence joins TRBV4-3 and TRBJ2-1; D perhaps matches TRBD2 (6 bases). CDR3 loop: CASSDTIAALSWNEQFF. CDR3 sequence (DNA): TGCGCCAGCAGCGATACGATAGCGGCCCTCAGTTGGAATGAGCAGTTCTTC.